The entry below describes one TCR beta chain. The antigen remains unidentified. This specimen belongs to a study of OX40 agonist ivuxolimab in advanced cancers. Turning to the study itself: Patients received ivuxolimab, an agonistic anti-OX40 (CD134) antibody. About 40% of patients had received prior checkpoint inhibitor therapy. Study-level points and caveats: At 0.1-3.0 mg/kg, partial responders had clonal expansion among the lowest observed. Expanded clones tended on average to be more numerous among CD8+ T cells than CD4+.

Sequenced by immunoSEQ multiplex PCR; TCRdb stores in-frame clones only, minus some. Counted here are over 65,000 clones, about four fifths occurring once; the ten biggest clones make up over 0.4%. Trimming cost V 1 base and J 12 bases, with 16 bases left between them. The germline V gene encodes CDR1 SGHVS and CDR2 FNYEAQ. CDR3 length equals 14 residues. This TCR was recovered from an adult with an advanced solid tumor such as melanoma, head and neck, liver or kidney cancer. Sequenced here: CD4+ or CD8+ T cells sorted from blood, sampled in a trial of the OX40 agonist ivuxolimab. The rearrangement uses TRBV7-6 and TRBJ2-1; D is undetermined. The CDR3 DNA follows: TGTGCCAGCAGCTTAGATGTTGCGAGGCATGGGCAGTTCTTC. Translated, it gives CASSLDVARHGQFF.